The 13 T cell receptor beta chains presented below share a single source sample, sequenced in a study of shared clonotypes between healthy human individuals. Profiled with immunoSEQ multiplex PCR; TCRdb holds only in-frame clones, not every one. Among hundreds of thousands of clones, around 80% were seen once, and the ten largest hold approximately 12%. Sample: PBMCs. These receptors came from a woman in her thirties or forties in good health. Some clones in this sample may be carry-over from other donors' samples.

The rearrangement joins TRBV5-1 to TRBJ2-7; 16 nucleotides line up with TRBD2. V was pared by 4 bases and J by 6 bases, with 13 bases of the junction left unmatched. CDR1 and CDR2 from the germline V gene are SGHRS and YFSETQ. This CDR3 is 18 amino acids long. The CDR3, as DNA: TGCGCCAGCAGCCCTCCGGGACTAGCGGGAGGGCCTGGGTCCGAGCAGTACTTC. It specifies CASSPPGLAGGPGSEQYF. The whole variable domain, remainder taken from reference TRBV5-1 and TRBJ2-7, is KAGVTQTPRYLIKTRGQQVTLSCSPISGHRSVSWYQQTPGQGLQFLFEYFSETQRNKGNFPGRFSGRQFSNSRSEMNVSTLELGDSALYLCASSPPGLAGGPGSEQYFGPGTRLTVT.

In its sample, this clone was seen once. The rearrangement uses TRBV14 and TRBJ1-1; D uncertain. V lost 0 bases and J 2 bases, leaving 7 bases between the germline ends. The CDR3 is made up of 14 amino acids. The V gene's germline CDR1 is SGHDN and CDR2 FVKESK. The CDR3 reads CASSQDWGNTEAFF. Written as DNA, the CDR3 is TGTGCCAGCAGCCAAGATTGGGGTAACACTGAAGCTTTCTTT.

This clone has just a few counts. The V gene is TRBV29-1, the J gene TRBJ1-1; the D is unclear. The CDR3 length is 10 residues. The V end was cut by 6 bases, the J end by 7 bases, with 9 bases between. CDR1 is SQVTM, CDR2 ANQGSEA, per germline. Here the CDR3 DNA reads TGCAGCGTCGAACAGCGTGAAGCTTTCTTT. Protein sequence: CSVEQREAFF.

CDR3 region: CAWSTGGYEQYF. The CDR3 DNA reads TGTGCCTGGAGTACAGGGGGCTACGAGCAGTACTTC. The chain combines TRBV30 with TRBJ2-7, with 8 bases aligning to TRBD1. V was pared by 2 bases and J by 3 bases, with 0 bases of the junction left unmatched. Germline CDR1 GTSNPN, CDR2 SVGIG (reference sequence). This CDR3 is built from 12 residues.

This clone was detected only once. The chain couples TRBV6-5 to TRBJ1-2; TRBD1 might be the D (6 bases). From germline, CDR1 is MNHEY and CDR2 SVGAGI. The CDR3 consists of 14 residues. Trimming took 5 bases from V and 7 from J, leaving 17 bases between them. The CDR3 DNA reads as TGTGCCAGCAGTCGGAGGACAGACTCCTTTGGCTACACCTTC. It is translated as CASSRRTDSFGYTF.

This rearrangement joins TRBV5-1 to TRBJ1-5; weak D call: TRBD1 (6 bases). This CDR3 has 16 amino acids. Trimming removed 0 bases at V and 1 base at J, with 11 bases between. The germline gives CDR1 SGHRS, CDR2 YFSETQ. The CDR3 nucleotides are TGCGCCAGCAGCTTGGATGGCAGGGGAAGCAATCAGCCCCAGCATTTT. Encoded protein: CASSLDGRGSNQPQHF.

This chain connects TRBV28 to TRBJ2-4; 8 bases are a match to TRBD1. Germline CDR1 is MDHEN and CDR2 is SYDVKM. V was pared by 11 bases and J by 5 bases, with 5 bases of the junction left unmatched. The CDR3 is made up of 12 amino acids. CDR3 sequence: CAGKQGENIQYF. The DNA for the CDR3 is TGTGCCGGCAAACAGGGGGAAAACATTCAGTACTTC. Full variable domain (missing parts from reference TRBV28 and TRBJ2-4): DVKVTQSSRYLVKRTGEKVFLECVQDMDHENMFWYRQDPGLGLRLIYFSYDVKMKEKGDIPEGYSVSREKKERFSLILESASTNQTSMYLCAGKQGENIQYFGAGTRLSVL.

This clone has just one count. This rearrangement joins TRBV27 to TRBJ2-7; D might be TRBD2 (5 bases). Germline values: CDR1 MNHEY, CDR2 SMNVEV (reference sequence). This CDR3 comprises 13 residues. V was pared by 3 bases and J by 4 bases, with 10 bases between. This CDR3 reads CASSFGVPYEQYF. CDR3 nucleotide sequence: TGTGCCAGCAGTTTCGGGGTACCTTACGAGCAGTACTTC.

This clone was picked up one time. The chain carries TRBV7-9 and TRBJ2-5; no clear D gene. The CDR3 loop spans 15 amino acids. Germline values: CDR1 SEHNR, CDR2 FQNEAQ (reference sequence). The germline V and J ends were trimmed by 0 bases and 4 bases, with 12 bases remaining between them. DNA for the CDR3: TGTGCCAGCAGCTTAGCCTTGGTGAAGCGAGAGACCCAGTACTTC. It yields the protein CASSLALVKRETQYF.

The rearrangement joins TRBV4-3 to TRBJ2-7, with 14 bases identical to TRBD2. With V trimmed by 6 bases and J by 7 bases, 11 bases remained unmatched. The CDR3 length is 16 residues. Germline CDR1 LGHNA, CDR2 YSLEER. CDR3 residues: CASRIPPGLAGDEQYF. CDR3 DNA sequence: TGCGCCAGCAGGATTCCTCCGGGACTAGCGGGAGATGAGCAGTACTTC.

This clone is medium-sized. The same CDR3 arises from other DNA sequences in this sample as well. This chain connects TRBV4-2 to TRBJ1-5; tentatively, D is TRBD1 (6 bases). CDR3 size: 15 residues. Between the trimmed V and J ends, which lost 0 bases and 5 bases, there was a span of 11 bases. Germline assignment: CDR1 LGHNA and CDR2 YNFKEQ. CDR3 amino acids: CASSQDEGGHQPQHF. The CDR3, as DNA: TGTGCCAGCAGCCAAGATGAGGGGGGCCATCAGCCCCAGCATTTT.

The V and J genes are TRBV7-5 and TRBJ1-2; the DNA was not compared with TRBD1, the D call given in the table. TRBV7-5 corresponds to a pseudogene. The CDR3 has 13 amino acids. In DNA, the CDR3 is TGTGCCAGCAGCTTATGGCAGGGCCATGGCTACACCTTC. As protein: CASSLWQGHGYTF.

The chain is built from TRBV9 and TRBJ2-7; 10 bases line up with TRBD2. V shed 0 bases, J shed 9 bases, and the junction held 24 bases outside the gene matches. The germline V gene has CDR1 SGDLS and CDR2 YYNGEE. This CDR3 has 20 amino acids. CDR3 loop: CASSVEPTGVPLAGSPVQYF. In DNA form, the CDR3 reads TGTGCCAGCAGCGTAGAGCCCACAGGGGTTCCACTAGCGGGGAGCCCCGTGCAGTACTTC.